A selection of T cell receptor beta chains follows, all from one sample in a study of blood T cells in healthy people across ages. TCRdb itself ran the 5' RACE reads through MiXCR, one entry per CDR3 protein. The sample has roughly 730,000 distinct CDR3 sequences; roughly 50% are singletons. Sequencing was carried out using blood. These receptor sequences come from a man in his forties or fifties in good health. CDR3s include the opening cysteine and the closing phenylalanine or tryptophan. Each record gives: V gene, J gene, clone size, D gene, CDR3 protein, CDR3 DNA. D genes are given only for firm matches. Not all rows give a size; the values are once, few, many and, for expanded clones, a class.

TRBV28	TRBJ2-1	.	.	CASSLPSGTHHEQFF	TGTGCCAGCAGTTTACCCAGCGGTACCCACCATGAGCAGTTCTTC
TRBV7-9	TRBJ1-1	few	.	CASSRPTDEAFF	TGTGCCAGCAGCCGCCCGACAGACGAAGCTTTCTTT
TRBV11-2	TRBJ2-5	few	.	CASSLKWLTPYVETQYF	TGTGCCAGCAGCTTAAAATGGCTCACCCCATATGTAGAGACCCAGTACTTC
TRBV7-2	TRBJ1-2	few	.	CASSLSGEGYGYTF	TGTGCCAGCAGCTTATCGGGGGAAGGCTATGGCTACACCTTC
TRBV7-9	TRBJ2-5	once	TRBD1	CASSLVAGQGKETQYF	TGTGCCAGCAGCTTAGTGGCTGGACAGGGGAAAGAGACCCAGTACTTC
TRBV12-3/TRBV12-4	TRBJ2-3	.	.	CASSLRLFTDTQYF	TGTGCCAGCAGTCTTAGGTTGTTCACAGATACGCAGTATTTT
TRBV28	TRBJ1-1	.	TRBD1	CASSWPRDRVVYGTEAFF	TGTGCCAGCAGCTGGCCCCGGGACAGGGTGGTGTACGGGACTGAAGCTTTCTTT
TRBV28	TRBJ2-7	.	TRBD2	CASSPVGAGTYEQYF	TGTGCCAGCAGCCCCGTGGGAGCGGGGACCTACGAGCAGTACTTC
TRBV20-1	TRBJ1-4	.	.	CSASNPSRGNEKLFF	TGCAGTGCTAGTAACCCCAGTCGGGGTAATGAAAAACTGTTTTTT
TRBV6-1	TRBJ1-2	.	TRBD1	CASGTGAPYGYTF	TGTGCCAGCGGGACAGGGGCACCCTATGGCTACACCTTC
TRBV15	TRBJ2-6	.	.	CATSIITF	TGTGCCACCAGCATTATAACTTTC
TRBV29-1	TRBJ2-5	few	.	CSVELETQYF	TGCAGCGTTGAACTAGAGACCCAGTACTTC
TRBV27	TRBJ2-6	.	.	CASRRTEGIGLSGANVLTF	TGTGCCAGCAGACGGACCGAGGGGATCGGACTATCTGGGGCCAACGTCCTGACTTTC
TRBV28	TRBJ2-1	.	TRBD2	CASSFDGLGLNEQFF	TGTGCCAGCAGTTTTGACGGACTAGGTTTGAATGAGCAGTTCTTC
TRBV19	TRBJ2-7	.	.	CATAPLSSHEQYF	TGTGCCACCGCTCCCTTGAGTAGTCACGAGCAGTACTTC
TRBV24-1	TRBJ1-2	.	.	CATSDTNSGLIYGYTF	TGTGCCACCAGTGATACGAACAGCGGACTCATCTATGGCTACACCTTC
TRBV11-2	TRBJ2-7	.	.	CASSLTGETAKSQYEQYF	TGTGCCAGCAGCTTAACTGGAGAGACAGCCAAATCCCAATACGAGCAGTACTTC
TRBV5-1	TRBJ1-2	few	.	CASSLPGANGYTF	TGCGCCAGCAGCTTGCCGGGGGCGAATGGCTACACCTTC
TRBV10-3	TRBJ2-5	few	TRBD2	CAISGGSGGTKETQYF	TGTGCCATCAGTGGTGGTAGCGGGGGGACCAAAGAGACCCAGTACTTC
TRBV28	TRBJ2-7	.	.	CAISPKTSNMWYEQYF	TGTGCCATTTCCCCCAAAACCTCTAACATGTGGTACGAGCAGTACTTC
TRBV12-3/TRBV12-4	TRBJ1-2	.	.	CASNLAGLHYGYTF	TGTGCCAGCAACCTCGCGGGGCTTCACTATGGCTACACCTTC
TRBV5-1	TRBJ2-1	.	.	CASSLGGSEGEQFF	TGCGCCAGCAGCTTGGGTGGTAGTGAGGGTGAGCAGTTCTTC
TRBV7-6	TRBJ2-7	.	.	CANSSWGGSCEQYF	TGTGCCAACAGCTCGTGGGGGGGCTCCTGCGAGCAGTACTTC
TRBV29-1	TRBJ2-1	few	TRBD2	CSAGPPGGALNEQFF	TGCAGCGCCGGCCCCCCGGGGGGGGCTCTAAATGAGCAGTTCTTC
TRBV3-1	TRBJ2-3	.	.	CASSPFRGSGASTDTQYF	TGTGCCAGCAGCCCCTTTAGGGGGAGCGGGGCATCCACAGATACGCAGTATTTT
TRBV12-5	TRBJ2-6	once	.	CASGLWELSGANVLTF	TGTGCTAGTGGTTTGTGGGAACTCTCTGGGGCCAACGTCCTGACTTTC
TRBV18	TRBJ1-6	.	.	CASSQDLSPLHF	TGTGCCAGCTCACAGGATCTTTCACCCCTCCACTTT
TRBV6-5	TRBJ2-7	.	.	CASSARAMDYYEQYF	TGTGCCAGCAGCGCCCGCGCTATGGATTACTACGAGCAGTACTTC
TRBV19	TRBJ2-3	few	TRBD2	CASSALGLEAQYF	TGTGCCAGTAGTGCACTGGGACTAGAGGCGCAGTATTTT